Listed below are T cell receptor beta chains from one sample, sequenced in a study of glioma-infiltrating T cells. TCRdb reanalysed the multiplex PCR reads using MiXCR and keeps one entry per CDR3 protein. The sample records approximately 20,000 distinct CDR3 sequences, roughly 25% being singletons. The specimen was glioma tissue, nonneoplastic brain tissue, or PBMCs (not recorded which). The receptors shown here come from a human donor with low-grade glioma or glioblastoma, undergoing nonglioma brain surgery, or in good health (not recorded which). Each CDR3 is given with its conserved first and last residue. A D gene is named only where the DNA matches it firmly. Only some rows state a clone size, as once, few, many or a class for expanded clones.

j_gene: TRBJ1-2; d_gene: NA; v_gene: TRBV7-9; abundance: few; CDR3nt: TGTGCCAGCAGCGGACGGGAACCGCCTAACTATGGCTACACCTTC; CDR3aa: CASSGREPPNYGYTF
j_gene: TRBJ2-3; d_gene: NA; v_gene: TRBV6-1; abundance: many; CDR3nt: TGTGCCAGCAGCGGGACCGCGCGAAGAGATACGCAGTATTTT; CDR3aa: CASSGTARRDTQYF
j_gene: TRBJ1-5; d_gene: NA; v_gene: TRBV4-2; abundance: many; CDR3nt: TGTGCCAGCAGCCAAGAGGACAGCGTTAATCAGCCCCAGCATTTT; CDR3aa: CASSQEDSVNQPQHF
j_gene: TRBJ1-5; d_gene: TRBD1; v_gene: TRBV6-1; abundance: many; CDR3nt: TGTGCCAGCAGGACAGGGGGAATGGGTCAGCCCCAGCATTTT; CDR3aa: CASRTGGMGQPQHF
j_gene: TRBJ1-2; d_gene: NA; v_gene: TRBV7-9; abundance: NA; CDR3nt: TGTGCCAGCAGCTTAACGAAGCAGGAACATAACTATGGCTACACCTTC; CDR3aa: CASSLTKQEHNYGYTF
j_gene: TRBJ2-7; d_gene: TRBD1; v_gene: TRBV19; abundance: NA; CDR3nt: TGTGCCAGTCAGCGGACAGGGTCTTCGGGCGAGCAGTACTTC; CDR3aa: CASQRTGSSGEQYF
j_gene: TRBJ1-1; d_gene: NA; v_gene: TRBV6-1; abundance: many; CDR3nt: TGTGCCAGCAGTCAACAGGGAAGAAACACTGAAGCTTTCTTT; CDR3aa: CASSQQGRNTEAFF
j_gene: TRBJ2-1; d_gene: TRBD2; v_gene: TRBV7-3; abundance: few; CDR3nt: TGTGCCAGCACCTTTAGCGGGGGGGCTTTTAAGCAGTTCTTC; CDR3aa: CASTFSGGAFKQFF
j_gene: TRBJ2-7; d_gene: NA; v_gene: TRBV12-2; abundance: NA; CDR3nt: TGTGCAAGTCGCTTAGCGTGGGACATAGCCTACGAGCAGTACTTC; CDR3aa: CASRLAWDIAYEQYF
j_gene: TRBJ2-1; d_gene: NA; v_gene: TRBV12-3/TRBV12-4; abundance: few; CDR3nt: TGTGCCAGCAGTCCAGGGGGGCCTCCATACAATGAGCAGTTCTTC; CDR3aa: CASSPGGPPYNEQFF
j_gene: TRBJ1-4; d_gene: TRBD1; v_gene: TRBV20-1; abundance: many; CDR3nt: TGCAGTGCTAACAGGGGGGGAGAAGGAAAACTGTTTTTT; CDR3aa: CSANRGGEGKLFF
j_gene: TRBJ2-3; d_gene: NA; v_gene: TRBV11-2; abundance: NA; CDR3nt: TGTGCCAGCAGCTTAACCCGATTTGGGGATACGCAGTATTTT; CDR3aa: CASSLTRFGDTQYF
j_gene: TRBJ1-3; d_gene: NA; v_gene: TRBV3-1; abundance: many; CDR3nt: TGTGCCAGCATACGATTCACGGGGGCGAGGGGAAACACCATATATTTT; CDR3aa: CASIRFTGARGNTIYF
j_gene: TRBJ1-3; d_gene: NA; v_gene: TRBV12-3/TRBV12-4; abundance: many; CDR3nt: TGTGCCAGCAGTTTGTGGAACACCATATATTTT; CDR3aa: CASSLWNTIYF
j_gene: TRBJ2-5; d_gene: NA; v_gene: TRBV7-9; abundance: many; CDR3nt: TGTGCCAGCAGCCATCCAGTGTACCAAGAGACCCAGTACTTC; CDR3aa: CASSHPVYQETQYF
j_gene: TRBJ1-1; d_gene: NA; v_gene: TRBV5-1; abundance: NA; CDR3nt: TGCGCCCGCAGTAGACAGCAGAACACTGAAGCTTTCTTT; CDR3aa: CARSRQQNTEAFF
j_gene: TRBJ1-5; d_gene: NA; v_gene: TRBV10-3; abundance: many; CDR3nt: TGTGCCATCAGTGAGTCGTTTGAGGGTCAGCCCCAGCATTTT; CDR3aa: CAISESFEGQPQHF
j_gene: TRBJ2-3; d_gene: TRBD1; v_gene: TRBV11-2; abundance: NA; CDR3nt: TGTGCCAGCAGCAACAACAGGGGTAGCACAGATACGCAGTATTTT; CDR3aa: CASSNNRGSTDTQYF
j_gene: TRBJ2-7; d_gene: NA; v_gene: TRBV7-2; abundance: NA; CDR3nt: TGTGCCAGCAGCTTTCCGGTTTCTTACGAGCAGTACTTC; CDR3aa: CASSFPVSYEQYF
j_gene: TRBJ1-2; d_gene: TRBD1; v_gene: TRBV7-3; abundance: few; CDR3nt: TGTGCCAGCGGAACGGGACAGGGATCCTATGGCTACACCTTC; CDR3aa: CASGTGQGSYGYTF
j_gene: TRBJ2-7; d_gene: TRBD2; v_gene: TRBV7-2; abundance: few; CDR3nt: TGTGCCAGCAGCTCCTGGACTAGCGGAACCTACGAGCAGTACTTC; CDR3aa: CASSSWTSGTYEQYF
j_gene: TRBJ1-4; d_gene: NA; v_gene: TRBV11-3; abundance: NA; CDR3nt: TGTGCCAGCAGCTTAGAGGGGGGGCCTAATGAAAAACTGTTTTTT; CDR3aa: CASSLEGGPNEKLFF
j_gene: TRBJ2-1; d_gene: NA; v_gene: TRBV5-5; abundance: NA; CDR3nt: TGTGCCAGCAGCTTAGGGACCTACAATGAGCAGTTCTTC; CDR3aa: CASSLGTYNEQFF
j_gene: TRBJ1-2; d_gene: NA; v_gene: TRBV2; abundance: few; CDR3nt: TGTGCCAGCTCGGCGGAATATGGCTACACCTTC; CDR3aa: CASSAEYGYTF
j_gene: TRBJ2-3; d_gene: TRBD2; v_gene: TRBV20-1; abundance: many; CDR3nt: TGCAGTCCCGTTAAGGGCGGGGGAACAGATACGCAGTATTTT; CDR3aa: CSPVKGGGTDTQYF
j_gene: TRBJ1-2; d_gene: NA; v_gene: TRBV6-1; abundance: many; CDR3nt: TGTGCCAGCGAAGAGGGTCCACTCTATGGCTACACCTTC; CDR3aa: CASEEGPLYGYTF
j_gene: TRBJ2-7; d_gene: NA; v_gene: TRBV7-9; abundance: many; CDR3nt: TGTGCCAGCAGCTTCGGAGAGGTCTGGCAGTACTTC; CDR3aa: CASSFGEVWQYF
j_gene: TRBJ1-2; d_gene: NA; v_gene: TRBV5-6; abundance: few; CDR3nt: TGTGCCAGCGCTCGGCCCAGCGTTTTTAACTATGGCTACACCTTC; CDR3aa: CASARPSVFNYGYTF
j_gene: TRBJ1-1; d_gene: TRBD1; v_gene: TRBV7-9; abundance: few; CDR3nt: TGTGCCAGCAGCTCCCGGACAGGGAGTTCCACTGAAGCTTTCTTT; CDR3aa: CASSSRTGSSTEAFF